The 12 T cell receptor beta chains given below trace back to one sample, sequenced in a study of siplizumab effects on memory and regulatory T cells. Sequencing used immunoSEQ multiplex PCR; TCRdb keeps in-frame clones, though not all of them. Of some 96,000 clones in the sample, approximately 92% are singletons; the top ten hold under 0.15%. Sequenced material: CD4+ T cells sorted from blood. Source of these receptors: a human donor in good health.

This clone was found once. V and J are TRBV10-3 and TRBJ1-5, with D maybe TRBD1 (5 bases). This CDR3 is 15 amino acids long. Germline V CDR1 and CDR2: ENHRY, SYGVKD. V lost 8 bases and J 4 bases, leaving 18 bases between the germline ends. CDR3 in amino acids: CAIGPSSGGNQPQHF. The CDR3 DNA reads as TGTGCCATCGGACCTTCGAGTGGGGGTAATCAGCCCCAGCATTTT.

The chain combines TRBV5-6 with TRBJ1-2; D gene ambiguous. This CDR3 has 15 amino acids. Germline V lookup: CDR1 SGHDT, CDR2 YYEEEE. The ends were cut back, 0 bases at V and 0 bases at J, with 9 bases in the middle. CDR3 loop: CASSLVSPANYGYTF. In DNA form, the CDR3 reads TGTGCCAGCAGCTTGGTTTCGCCAGCTAACTATGGCTACACCTTC.

The chain is built from TRBV5-8 and TRBJ1-1; D remains ambiguous. The germline gives CDR1 SGHTS, CDR2 YDEGEE. The CDR3 sequence is 13 residues long. The V gene lost 2 bases and the J gene lost 0 bases, with 5 bases spanning the gap. CDR3 nucleotides: TGTGCCAGCAGCTTCGAGATGAACACTGAAGCTTTCTTT. Protein product: CASSFEMNTEAFF.

This clone was detected once. This chain uses TRBV11-3 with TRBJ2-1; 12 bases map to TRBD2. Trimming at V came to 5 bases and at J to 0 bases, leaving 5 bases not matched to a gene. This CDR3 comprises 17 residues. Germline V CDR1 and CDR2: SGHNT, YENEEA. CDR3 DNA: TGTGCCAGCAGCGTGACTAGCGGGGGACACTCCTACAATGAGCAGTTCTTC. Translating it yields CASSVTSGGHSYNEQFF.

CDR3 in amino acids: CASSSRYGGGNEQFF. CDR3 DNA sequence: TGTGCCAGCAGCTCCCGATACGGGGGGGGCAATGAGCAGTTCTTC. The V and J genes are TRBV7-2 and TRBJ2-1; 8 nucleotides agree with TRBD2. This CDR3 contains 15 residues. Germline CDR1 and CDR2: SGHTA and FQGNSA. The trim removed 4 bases at V and 6 bases at J, leaving 8 bases unmatched.

The genes are TRBV6-1 and TRBJ2-7; 9 positions match TRBD1. The V gene's germline CDR1 is MNHNS and CDR2 SASEGT. V gave up 7 bases and J gave up 6 bases; unmatched junction bases: 10. This CDR3 spans 14 amino acids. The CDR3 here is CASIPGQGLSEQYF. The CDR3 DNA sequence: TGTGCCAGCATCCCGGGACAGGGCTTGTCCGAGCAGTACTTC.

About this clone: One end of the junction fails to match germline, which may point to a read error. The chain is built from TRBV5-4 and TRBJ1-2, with TRBD1 identical over 11 bases. The CDR3 contains 17 residues. The V gene's germline CDR1 is SGHNT and CDR2 YYREEE (reference sequence). This chain's CDR3 is CASSLRTGGADGYGYTF. Here the CDR3 DNA reads TGCGCCAGCAGCCTGAGGACAGGGGGCGCGGATGGCTATGGCTACACCTTC.

The chain employs TRBV10-3 and TRBJ2-3; the match to TRBD2 covers 8 bases. Germline-derived CDR1 and CDR2 are ENHRY and SYGVKD. Losses at the gene ends were 5 bases for V and 4 bases for J; bases not matched to a gene: 11. The CDR3 covers 16 residues. In DNA, the CDR3 is TGTGCCATCAGTACCGGGACTAGGGTGGGAGCAGATACGCAGTATTTT. It specifies CAISTGTRVGADTQYF.

The gene calls are TRBV7-9 and TRBJ2-6; D uncertain. The CDR3 contains 15 residues. The V gene lost 2 bases and the J gene lost 2 bases, with 7 bases spanning the gap. CDR1 and CDR2 (germline): SEHNR, FQNEAQ (reference sequence). CDR3 amino acids: CASSLIRAGANVLTF. The CDR3 region has the DNA TGTGCCAGCAGCTTAATAAGGGCTGGGGCCAACGTCCTGACTTTC.

This clone was observed once. The V and J genes are TRBV30 and TRBJ1-5, with 9 bases identical to TRBD1. The CDR3 sequence is 15 residues long. The ends lost 1 base at V and 7 bases at J; junction bases unmatched: 8. CDR1 GTSNPN and CDR2 SVGIG come from the germline V gene (reference sequence). This CDR3 reads CAWSASSTGGQPQHF. The CDR3 coding sequence is TGTGCCTGGAGTGCCTCCTCGACAGGGGGACAGCCCCAGCATTTT.

This clone has only one observation. The chain is built from TRBV11-1 and TRBJ1-3; D gene unclear. Germline V gene sequence: CDR1 SGHAT, CDR2 FQDESV (reference sequence). V was trimmed by 2 bases and J by 0 bases, leaving 11 bases between them. The length of the CDR3 is 16 residues. CDR3 DNA: TGTGCCAGCAGCTTACGCCCGGACTACTCTGGAAACACCATATATTTT. This translates into CASSLRPDYSGNTIYF.

This sequence joins TRBV11-3 and TRBJ1-1; D is unresolved. CDR1 SGHNT and CDR2 YENEEA come from the germline V gene. This CDR3 is 13 amino acids long. Deletions cut 0 bases from V and 2 bases from J, with 4 bases between. CDR3 coding DNA: TGTGCCAGCAGCTTAGAAAGTAACACTGAAGCTTTCTTT. Protein: CASSLESNTEAFF.